The clone carrying this T cell receptor (beta chain) was counted many times. The antigen remains undetermined. This specimen belongs to a study of blood T cells in healthy people across ages. Whole-study results and caveats: Per million T cells, TCR beta diversity dropped about linearly as age rose. Fewer expanded clones and more diversity marked long-lived versus aged donors.

The use of a sample-barcoded 5' primer and a J-beta primer mix characterized a second PCR of roughly 6 to 11 cycles. Template switching added a 12-random-nucleotide identifier to every cDNA molecule. One entry per CDR3 protein, called by TCRdb with MiXCR from the 5' RACE reads. The sample has approximately 730,000 distinct CDR3 sequences, 50% to 65% seen once; the top ten hold 40% to 50%. This CDR3 is built from 15 residues. Looked up from germline, CDR1 is SGHDN and CDR2 is FVKESK. V lost 1 base, J lost 5 bases, and 7 bases stayed unmatched. The sequenced sample consisted of blood. This clonotype originated in a man at least 80 years old in good health. The V and J genes are TRBV14 and TRBJ2-5; 7 bases are a match to TRBD2. Written as DNA, the CDR3 is TGTGCCAGCAGCCAAGGTCTAGCGGATTCGGAGACCCAGTACTTC. This sequence encodes CASSQGLADSETQYF.